This T cell receptor (beta chain) was sequenced in a study of post-analysis software for immune sequencing data. Built from TCR beta cDNA, the libraries had unique molecular identifiers in them. Using its own MiXCR run on the PCR reads, TCRdb lists one record per CDR3 protein. The sample lists fewer than 850,000 distinct CDR3 sequences, 40% to 55% occurring once. The study, taken as a whole, reports: Patients had higher frequencies than controls of about five TRBV segments, including TRBV5-6, TRBV5-1 and TRBV20-1.

The CDR3 is 16 residues long. With 2 bases clipped from V and 6 bases from J, the junction kept 3 bases outside the gene matches. In germline, CDR1 is MNHEY, CDR2 SVGAGI. A remark on this clonotype: The target antigen is unknown.

Sequencing input: blood. The source of this sequence is a girl aged 10 to 17 with multiple sclerosis. V is TRBV6-5 and J is TRBJ2-1; 14 positions match TRBD2. The CDR3 DNA sequence: TGTGCCAGCAGTTACGGGACTAGCGGGAGTATCAATGAGCAGTTCTTC. Translation: CASSYGTSGSINEQFF.